This TCR beta chain was identified in a study of technical replicates of blood from several donors (dated 2017 in TCRdb). To note about this clone: Its antigen is unknown. The record has no base qualities; no much larger clone is one base away.

The receptor library was made with the immunoSEQ multiplex PCR assay. The immuneACCESS repertoire file appears here via TCRdb, limited to in-frame rearrangements. These files lack a portion of the clones; in checked studies, under half of the deficit traces to unresolved V genes, and the cause of the others is not known. Recorded for this sample are about 68,000 clones; 95% to 97% of them occurred a single time. The ten most abundant clones make up under 0.3% of the sample. V is cut by 5 bases and J by 0 bases, and the space between the germline ends is 13 bases. Its CDR3 holds 16 amino acids, cysteine through phenylalanine. Of all the DNA, just the CDR3 is kept, 48 bases in frame from base 1. The germline V gene gives CDR1 as SGHNT and CDR2 as YENEEA.

Sequencing was done on a sample of T cells isolated from PBMCs. The clonotype originates from a human donor in good health. This sequence uses TRBV11-3 and TRBJ2-2, and possibly TRBD1, on 6 matching bases. The bases are TGTGCCAGCAGCAAAGCCGGGACAACGAACACCGGGGAGCTGTTTTTT. Translated, it reads CASSKAGTTNTGELFF.